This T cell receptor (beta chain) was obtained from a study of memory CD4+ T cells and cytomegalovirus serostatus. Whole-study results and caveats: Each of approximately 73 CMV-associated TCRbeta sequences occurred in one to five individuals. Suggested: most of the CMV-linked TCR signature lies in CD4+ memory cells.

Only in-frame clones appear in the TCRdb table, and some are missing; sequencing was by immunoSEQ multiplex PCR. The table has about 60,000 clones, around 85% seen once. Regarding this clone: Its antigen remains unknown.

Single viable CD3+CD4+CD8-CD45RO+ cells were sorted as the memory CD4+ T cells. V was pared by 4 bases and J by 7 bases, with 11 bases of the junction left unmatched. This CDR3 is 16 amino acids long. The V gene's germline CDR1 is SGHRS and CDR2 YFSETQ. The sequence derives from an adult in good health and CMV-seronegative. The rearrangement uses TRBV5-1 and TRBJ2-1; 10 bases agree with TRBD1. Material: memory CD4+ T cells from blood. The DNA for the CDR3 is TGCGCCAGCAGCAAAGCCCCGGGACAGGGGATGAATGAGCAGTTCTTC. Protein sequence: CASSKAPGQGMNEQFF. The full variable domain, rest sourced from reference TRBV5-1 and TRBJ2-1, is KAGVTQTPRYLIKTRGQQVTLSCSPISGHRSVSWYQQTPGQGLQFLFEYFSETQRNKGNFPGRFSGRQFSNSRSEMNVSTLELGDSALYLCASSKAPGQGMNEQFFGPGTRLTVL.